The 30 T cell receptor beta chains below were found in one sample sequenced in a study of OX40 agonist ivuxolimab in advanced cancers. TCRdb's table, derived via immunoSEQ multiplex PCR, lists solely in-frame clones and lacks some. The sample consists of about 50,000 clones, approximately 92% of them appearing once. The sample here was CD4+ or CD8+ T cells sorted from blood, taken in a trial of the OX40 agonist ivuxolimab. These receptors all stem from an adult with an advanced solid tumor such as melanoma, head and neck, liver or kidney cancer.

The chain recombines TRBV28 with TRBJ2-3; TRBD1 is a possible D gene (6 bases). CDR1 and CDR2 (germline): MDHEN, SYDVKM. The CDR3 consists of 17 residues. Trimming left V 0 bases short and J 0 bases short, with 13 bases between. The chain's CDR3 is CASSLWAGTTSTDTQYF. The CDR3 DNA is TGTGCCAGCAGTTTATGGGCCGGGACAACTAGCACAGATACGCAGTATTTT.

The chain couples TRBV6-1 to TRBJ2-7, with 9 bases identical to TRBD1. The CDR3 length is 12 residues. CDR1 is MNHNS, CDR2 SASEGT, per germline. J was trimmed by 6 bases and V by 7 bases; bases with no gene match: 4. The CDR3 DNA sequence: TGTGCCAGCAATGACAGGGGGTTCGAGCAGTACTTC. Protein: CASNDRGFEQYF.

The CDR3 spells CASHAGRTRGYSNQPQHF. The DNA of the CDR3 is TGTGCCAGTCACGCGGGACGGACGCGCGGCTATAGCAATCAGCCCCAGCATTTT. The genes are TRBV19 and TRBJ1-5; tentatively, D is TRBD1 (5 bases). V lost 8 bases and J 0 bases, leaving 23 bases between the germline ends. Per the germline V gene, CDR1 is LNHDA and CDR2 is SQIVND (reference sequence). This CDR3 has 18 amino acids.

V and J are TRBV11-2 and TRBJ2-7; 12 positions agree with TRBD2. Germline V gene sequence: CDR1 SGHAT, CDR2 FQNNGV. Losses at the gene ends were 8 bases for V and 7 bases for J; bases not matched to a gene: 21. This CDR3 spans 18 amino acids. CDR3 residues: CASVPSGRAPAGNREQYF. The DNA for the CDR3 is TGTGCCAGCGTCCCTAGCGGGAGGGCCCCGGCGGGGAACCGGGAGCAGTACTTC.

In DNA form, the CDR3 reads TGTGCCAGTAGGTTGGTGGCCGAGGGGGATACGCAGTATTTT. Amino acids: CASRLVAEGDTQYF. The chain joins TRBV6-5 to TRBJ2-3; D assignment may be TRBD1 or TRBD2 (5 bases each). The CDR3 runs to 14 residues. From germline, CDR1 is MNHEY and CDR2 SVGAGI. The V gene lost 9 bases and the J gene lost 6 bases, with 19 bases spanning the gap.

The rearrangement links TRBV23-1 to TRBJ2-7, with D uncertain. TRBV23-1 is filed as an ORF, its function uncertain. The CDR3 is made up of 14 amino acids. The germline V and J ends were trimmed by 2 bases and 3 bases, with 11 bases remaining between them. The CDR3 here is CASSQEQLSYEQYF. CDR3 in DNA: TGCGCCAGCAGTCAAGAACAGCTAAGCTACGAGCAGTACTTC.

This rearrangement joins TRBV25-1 to TRBJ1-1; TRBD1 matches 9 bases. J was trimmed by 4 bases and V by 2 bases; bases with no gene match: 8. CDR1 and CDR2 from the germline V gene are MGHDK and SYGVNS. This CDR3 region has 16 residues. CDR3 nucleotide sequence: TGTGCCAGCAGTGAACGGGTGACAGGGGGAGGCACTGAAGCTTTCTTT. Translation gives CASSERVTGGGTEAFF.

The V call is TRBV15, the J call TRBJ2-1; D is perhaps TRBD2 (5 bases). The germline V gene encodes CDR1 LNHNV and CDR2 YYDKDF (reference sequence). The CDR3 runs 14 residues. V was trimmed by 3 bases and J by 5 bases, leaving 11 bases between them. The CDR3: CATSSERYDNEQFF. DNA of the CDR3: TGTGCCACCAGCAGCGAGCGGTACGACAATGAGCAGTTCTTC.

CDR3 DNA: TGTGCCAGCAGTTCGGGACTAGCGGGGTACAATGAGCAGTTCTTC. Amino acids: CASSSGLAGYNEQFF. The chain carries TRBV27 and TRBJ2-1; 13 positions match TRBD2. With V trimmed by 4 bases and J by 4 bases, 1 base remained unmatched. Germline loops: CDR1 MNHEY, CDR2 SMNVEV (reference sequence). CDR3 length equals 15 residues.

The V and J genes are TRBV29-1 and TRBJ2-1; 8 nucleotides match TRBD1. The CDR3 has 21 residues. The germline CDR1 and CDR2 sequences are SQVTM and ANQGSEA. J lost 7 bases, V lost 4 bases, and 30 bases had no gene match. The CDR3: CSVGWPGGHHSFTSLRNEQFF. DNA of the CDR3: TGCAGCGTTGGGTGGCCAGGGGGCCACCATTCGTTCACCTCGCTCAGGAATGAGCAGTTCTTC.

This clone was found once. This chain joins TRBV28 and TRBJ2-7, with 8 nucleotides matching TRBD2. V trimming: 2 bases; J trimming: 6 bases; junction bases outside the gene matches: 9. The CDR3 runs 15 residues. From germline, CDR1 is MDHEN and CDR2 SYDVKM. CDR3 DNA: TGTGCCAGCAGTTTAGTAGCGGGACCCTTGGGCGAGCAGTACTTC. Residues: CASSLVAGPLGEQYF.

The gene calls are TRBV9 and TRBJ1-4; 8 positions match TRBD1. The CDR3 totals 15 residues. The V gene end was trimmed by 3 bases and the J gene end by 7 bases; junction bases not matched to a gene: 8. In germline, CDR1 is SGDLS, CDR2 YYNGEE. The CDR3, as DNA: TGTGCCAGCAGCGGACAACAGGGGGAGGGTGAAAAACTGTTTTTT. Amino acid sequence: CASSGQQGEGEKLFF.

This chain joins TRBV6-6 and TRBJ2-1, with 14 bases that match TRBD2. Germline V gives CDR1 MNHNY, CDR2 SVGAGI (reference sequence). CDR3 length equals 16 residues. Losses at the gene ends were 5 bases for V and 7 bases for J; bases not matched to a gene: 7. The CDR3 here is CASSRGLAGAGNEQFF. CDR3 DNA sequence: TGTGCCAGCAGTCGGGGACTAGCGGGAGCGGGGAATGAGCAGTTCTTC.

This clone showed up just a few times. V and J are TRBV6-5 and TRBJ2-2; TRBD1 aligns across 9 bases. This CDR3 spans 15 amino acids. In germline, CDR1 is MNHEY, CDR2 SVGAGI. V trimming: 6 bases; J trimming: 5 bases; junction bases outside the gene matches: 7. CDR3 in DNA: TGTGCCAGCAGCCCGGACAGGGGAGGTACCGGGGAGCTGTTTTTT. It codes for CASSPDRGGTGELFF.

The genes are TRBV7-8 and TRBJ1-1; 8 bases agree with TRBD1. CDR1 is SGHVS, CDR2 FQNEAQ, per germline. The CDR3 consists of 16 residues. The ends lost 5 bases at V and 7 bases at J; junction bases unmatched: 15. The CDR3 region is CASSRGQVIRVFEAFF. DNA for the CDR3: TGTGCCAGCAGCCGGGGACAGGTTATCCGAGTTTTTGAAGCTTTCTTT. Variable domain in full (rest from reference TRBV7-8 and TRBJ1-1): GAGVSQSPRYKVAKRGQDVALRCDPISGHVSLFWYQQALGQGPEFLTYFQNEAQLDKSGLPSDRFFAERPEGSVSTLKIQRTQQEDSAVYLCASSRGQVIRVFEAFFGQGTRLTVV.

This rearrangement joins TRBV14 to TRBJ2-1; 10 positions agree with TRBD1. After removal of 3 bases from V and 4 bases from J, the junction contained 3 bases not matched to a gene. The CDR3 loop spans 15 amino acids. Germline CDR1 is SGHDN and CDR2 is FVKESK. The CDR3 region is CASSQDRGRYNEQFF. DNA of the CDR3: TGTGCCAGCAGCCAGGACAGGGGGAGGTACAATGAGCAGTTCTTC.

Comments on this clone: The same CDR3 also results from other DNA sequences found in this sample. The chain has TRBV27 and TRBJ2-1; D gene unclear. The CDR3 is 15 amino acids. Germline V lookup: CDR1 MNHEY, CDR2 SMNVEV (reference sequence). Deletions cut 0 bases from V and 0 bases from J, with 6 bases between. The CDR3 nucleotides are TGTGCCAGCAGTTTATCGGCTAGCTCCTACAATGAGCAGTTCTTC. Amino acids: CASSLSASSYNEQFF.

The gene calls are TRBV27 and TRBJ2-7, with unresolved D. Germline assignment: CDR1 MNHEY and CDR2 SMNVEV (reference sequence). The CDR3 spans 16 residues. With 0 bases removed from V and 4 bases from J, the gap between germline ends came to 16 bases. The CDR3 DNA is TGTGCCAGCAGTTTATCCCTAGGGCCGCTTTTGTACGAGCAGTACTTC. Its translation: CASSLSLGPLLYEQYF.

The rearrangement uses TRBV7-6 and TRBJ1-4, with D unclear. There are 14 residues in the CDR3. Trimming shortened V by 2 bases and J by 4 bases, and 8 bases separated the two germline ends. The germline CDR1 and CDR2 sequences are SGHVS and FNYEAQ. In DNA form, the CDR3 reads TGTGCCAGCAGCTTAAGGGTCTATAATGAAAAACTGTTTTTT. Its protein is CASSLRVYNEKLFF. Based on the CDR3 plus reference TRBV7-6 and TRBJ1-4, the full variable domain is GAGVSQSPRYKVTKRGQDVALRCDPISGHVSLYWYRQALGQGPEFLTYFNYEAQQDKSGLPNDRFSAERPEGSISTLTIQRTEQRDSAMYRCASSLRVYNEKLFFGSGTQLSVL.

The chain has TRBV4-3 and TRBJ2-7, with D uncertain. This CDR3 contains 15 residues. The V gene's germline CDR1 is LGHNA and CDR2 YSLEER. V was clipped by 0 bases and J by 3 bases, with 12 bases between them. CDR3 DNA: TGCGCCAGCAGCCAAGAAGGCTCACAGTTCTACGAGCAGTACTTC. This translates into CASSQEGSQFYEQYF.

This chain uses TRBV7-6 with TRBJ2-7, with unresolved D. The germline V and J ends were trimmed by 2 bases and 4 bases, with 12 bases remaining between them. Per the germline V gene, CDR1 is SGHVS and CDR2 is FNYEAQ. This CDR3 region has 14 residues. The CDR3, as DNA: TGTGCCAGCAGCTTATTAACAGCAGGTTACGAGCAGTACTTC. It codes for CASSLLTAGYEQYF.

The chain uses TRBV6-1 and TRBJ1-2, with D possibly being TRBD1 (6 bases). The CDR3 sequence is 15 residues long. V lost 1 base and J 2 bases, leaving 11 bases between the germline ends. Germline assignment: CDR1 MNHNS and CDR2 SASEGT. The chain's CDR3 is CASSEEGGGNYGYTF. In DNA form, the CDR3 reads TGTGCCAGCAGTGAAGAAGGTGGGGGCAACTATGGCTACACCTTC.

The J gene is TRBJ2-7, the V gene TRBV7-2, with 7 bases aligning to TRBD2. The trim removed 3 bases at V and 1 base at J, leaving 12 bases unmatched. This CDR3 spans 17 amino acids. In germline, CDR1 is SGHTA, CDR2 FQGNSA. CDR3 in DNA: TGTGCCAGCAGCTTTCAACTCTTGGGCGGGAGTTCCTACGAGCAGTACTTC. This gives the protein CASSFQLLGGSSYEQYF.

This clone was seen a single time. This chain links TRBV5-6 with TRBJ1-1; 8 nucleotides agree with TRBD1. The CDR3 has 14 amino acids. V lost 4 bases and J lost 4; bases outside the gene matches: 6. CDR1 and CDR2 (germline): SGHDT, YYEEEE. CDR3 loop: CASSRGQGFTEAFF. In DNA form, the CDR3 reads TGTGCCAGCAGCCGCGGACAGGGCTTCACTGAAGCTTTCTTT.

The chain joins TRBV6-5 to TRBJ2-5; 7 nucleotides agree with TRBD2. V lost 4 bases to trimming and J lost 10 bases; unmatched junction nucleotides: 3. Germline CDR1 and CDR2: MNHEY and SVGAGI. This CDR3 is 11 amino acids long. CDR3 nucleotide sequence: TGTGCCAGCAGTTCTCCGGGGGGCCAGTACTTC. Its protein product is CASSSPGGQYF.

CDR3 DNA: TGTGCCAGCAGCTTAGTGACAGGTAGTTACGAGCAGTACTTC. It yields the protein CASSLVTGSYEQYF. This sequence joins TRBV7-6 and TRBJ2-7; tentative D call: TRBD1 (6 bases). The germline V gene has CDR1 SGHVS and CDR2 FNYEAQ. This CDR3 has 14 residues. V lost 1 base and J 4 bases, leaving 11 bases between the germline ends.

V gene TRBV2 combines with J gene TRBJ2-7; TRBD1 is a possible D gene (5 bases). CDR3 length: 13 amino acids. V was cut by 3 bases and J by 6 bases, with 12 bases left in between. Germline CDR1 SNHLY, CDR2 FYNNEI. CDR3 sequence: CASSDNRKIEQYF. CDR3 nucleotides: TGTGCCAGCAGTGACAACAGGAAAATCGAGCAGTACTTC.

The table lists this clone with a count of one. The V and J genes are TRBV4-3 and TRBJ2-3, with 7 bases aligning to TRBD2. Germline CDR1 LGHNA, CDR2 YSLEER. V was clipped by 0 bases and J by 0 bases; unmatched bases: 9. The CDR3 has 18 amino acids. CDR3 sequence: CASSQDGSSGSSTDTQYF. DNA of the CDR3: TGCGCCAGCAGCCAAGACGGAAGTAGCGGGTCTAGCACAGATACGCAGTATTTT.

The rearrangement uses TRBV19 and TRBJ2-1; 15 nucleotides match TRBD2. With V trimmed by 5 bases and J by 4 bases, 9 bases remained unmatched. CDR1 and CDR2 from the germline V gene are LNHDA and SQIVND (reference sequence). This CDR3 contains 18 residues. The CDR3 here is CASSGLAGGHGAYNEQFF. In nucleotides, the CDR3 is TGTGCCAGTAGTGGACTAGCGGGAGGGCACGGTGCGTACAATGAGCAGTTCTTC.

The chain links TRBV27 to TRBJ1-5; 8 bases are a match to TRBD1. CDR1 and CDR2 (germline): MNHEY, SMNVEV (reference sequence). There are 14 residues in the CDR3. V lost 5 bases to trimming and J lost 2 bases; unmatched junction nucleotides: 2. CDR3 bases: TGTGCCAGCAGTGAGACAGGGGGCAATCAGCCCCAGCATTTT. As protein: CASSETGGNQPQHF.